This TCR beta chain was sequenced in a study of blood T cell repertoires in COVID-19. Study at large: T cells, B-cell-depleted T cells, or PBMCs supplied cDNA or gDNA.

Germline V lookup: CDR1 LGHDT, CDR2 YNNKEL (reference sequence). Trimming removed 4 bases at V and 4 bases at J, with 11 bases between. There are 13 residues in the CDR3. Data came from immunoSEQ multiplex PCR; TCRdb stores just in-frame clones and leaves some out. The data contain 40,000 to 50,000 clones, roughly 86% of them singletons. The J gene is TRBJ2-7, the V gene TRBV3-1 (or the pseudogene TRBV3-2), with a tentative D call TRBD1 (5 bases). This clonotype originated in a man in his 70s with acute or convalescent COVID-19. The sequencing input was peripheral blood. CDR3: CASSPSTDYEQYF. The CDR3 DNA follows: TGTGCCAGCAGCCCTTCGACAGATTACGAGCAGTACTTC.